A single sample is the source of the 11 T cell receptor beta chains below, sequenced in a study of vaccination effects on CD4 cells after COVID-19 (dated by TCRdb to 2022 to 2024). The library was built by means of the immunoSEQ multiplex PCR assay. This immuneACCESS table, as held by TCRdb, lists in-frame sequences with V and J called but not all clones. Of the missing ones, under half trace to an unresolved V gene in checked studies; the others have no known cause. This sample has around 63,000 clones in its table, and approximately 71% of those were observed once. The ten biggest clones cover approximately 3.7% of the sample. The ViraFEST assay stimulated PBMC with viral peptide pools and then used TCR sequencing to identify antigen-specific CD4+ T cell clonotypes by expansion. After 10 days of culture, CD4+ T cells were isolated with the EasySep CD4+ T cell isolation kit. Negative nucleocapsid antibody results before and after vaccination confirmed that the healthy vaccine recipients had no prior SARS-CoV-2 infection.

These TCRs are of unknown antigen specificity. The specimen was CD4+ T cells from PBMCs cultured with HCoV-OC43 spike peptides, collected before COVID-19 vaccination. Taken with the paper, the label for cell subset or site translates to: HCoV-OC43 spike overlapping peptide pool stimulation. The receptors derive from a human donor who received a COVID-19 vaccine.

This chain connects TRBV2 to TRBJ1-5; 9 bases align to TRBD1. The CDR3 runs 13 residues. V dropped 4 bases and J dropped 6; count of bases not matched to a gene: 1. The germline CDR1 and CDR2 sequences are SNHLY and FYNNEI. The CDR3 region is CASSGGQGQPQHF. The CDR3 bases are TGTGCCAGCAGTGGGGGACAGGGTCAGCCCCAGCATTTT.

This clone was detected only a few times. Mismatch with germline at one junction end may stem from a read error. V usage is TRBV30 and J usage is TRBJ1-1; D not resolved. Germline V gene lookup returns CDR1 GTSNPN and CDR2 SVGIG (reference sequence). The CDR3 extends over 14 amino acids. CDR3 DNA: TGTGCCCGGAGTAACCCCTCCTTGAACACTGAAGCTTTCTTT. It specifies CARSNPSLNTEAFF.

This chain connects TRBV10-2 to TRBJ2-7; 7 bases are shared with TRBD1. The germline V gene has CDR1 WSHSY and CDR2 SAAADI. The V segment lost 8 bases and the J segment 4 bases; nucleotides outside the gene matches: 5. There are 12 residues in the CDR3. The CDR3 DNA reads TGCGCCAGCTCTCGGGGACAGTACGAGCAGTACGTC. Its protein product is CASSRGQYEQYV.

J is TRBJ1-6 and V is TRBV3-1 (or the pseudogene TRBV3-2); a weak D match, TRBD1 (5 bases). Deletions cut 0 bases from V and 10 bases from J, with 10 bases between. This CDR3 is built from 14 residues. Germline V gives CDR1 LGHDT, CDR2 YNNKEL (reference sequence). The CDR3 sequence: CASSQDFRESPLHF. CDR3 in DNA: TGTGCCAGCAGCCAAGATTTCAGGGAATCACCCCTCCACTTT.

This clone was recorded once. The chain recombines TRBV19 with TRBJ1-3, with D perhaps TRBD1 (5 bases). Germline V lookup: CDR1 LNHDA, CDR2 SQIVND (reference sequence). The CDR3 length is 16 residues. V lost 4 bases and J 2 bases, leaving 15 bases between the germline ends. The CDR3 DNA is TGTGCCAGTAGTACTCCGGGACGGGGACCTGGAAACACCATATATTTT. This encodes CASSTPGRGPGNTIYF.

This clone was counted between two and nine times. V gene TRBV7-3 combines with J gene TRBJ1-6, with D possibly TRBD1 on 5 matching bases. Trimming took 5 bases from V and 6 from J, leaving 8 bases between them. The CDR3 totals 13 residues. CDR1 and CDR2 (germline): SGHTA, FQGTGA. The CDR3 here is CASSPTVNSPLHF. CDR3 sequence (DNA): TGTGCCAGCAGCCCGACAGTTAATTCACCCCTCCACTTT.

The DNA of the CDR3 is TGCGCCAGCAGCTCCGGGACAGCTGATGAAAAACTGTTTTTT. Its protein is CASSSGTADEKLFF. This chain links TRBV5-1 with TRBJ1-4; 7 positions agree with TRBD1. The CDR3 is 14 amino acids. The ends lost 3 bases at V and 6 bases at J; junction bases unmatched: 5. CDR1 and CDR2 from the germline V gene are SGHRS and YFSETQ.

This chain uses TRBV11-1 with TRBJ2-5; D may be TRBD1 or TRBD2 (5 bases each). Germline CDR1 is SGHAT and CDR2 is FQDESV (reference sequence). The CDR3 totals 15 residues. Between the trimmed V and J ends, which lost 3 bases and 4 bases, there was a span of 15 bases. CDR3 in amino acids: CASSFLIKGTETQYF. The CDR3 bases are TGTGCCAGCAGCTTCTTGATCAAGGGGACAGAGACCCAGTACTTC.

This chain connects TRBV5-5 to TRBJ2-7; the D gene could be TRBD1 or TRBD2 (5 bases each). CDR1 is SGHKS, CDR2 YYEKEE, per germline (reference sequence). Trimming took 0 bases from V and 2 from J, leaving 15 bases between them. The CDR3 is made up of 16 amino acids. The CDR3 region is CASSLVGAPAAYEQYV. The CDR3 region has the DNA TGTGCCAGCAGCTTGGTCGGGGCGCCCGCCGCCTACGAGCAGTACGTC.

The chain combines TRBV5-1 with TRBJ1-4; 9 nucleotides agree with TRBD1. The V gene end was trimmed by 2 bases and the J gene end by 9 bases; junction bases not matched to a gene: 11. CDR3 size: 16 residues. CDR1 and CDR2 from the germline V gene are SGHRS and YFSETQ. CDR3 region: CASSLVPGTGSQKLFF. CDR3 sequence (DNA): TGCGCCAGCAGCTTAGTTCCCGGGACAGGGAGTCAAAAACTGTTTTTT.

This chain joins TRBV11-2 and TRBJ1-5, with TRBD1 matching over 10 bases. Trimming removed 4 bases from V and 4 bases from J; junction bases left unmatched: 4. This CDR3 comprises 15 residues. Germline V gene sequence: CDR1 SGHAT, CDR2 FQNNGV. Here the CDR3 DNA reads TGTGCCAGCAGCTCGGGACAGGGGATTAATCAGCCCCAGCATTTT. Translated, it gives CASSSGQGINQPQHF.